The 19 T cell receptor beta chains below all came from one sample that was sequenced in a study of shared clonotypes between healthy human individuals. Libraries were prepared by immunoSEQ multiplex PCR; TCRdb keeps only in-frame clonotypes and omits some of them. This sample has some 1.5 million clones, with more than 95% found just once. Sequencing was done on a sample of naive CD4+ T cells sorted from blood. The subset: CD45RA+ positively selected. Receptors originate from a man aged 30-40 years in good health.

This sequence joins TRBV15 and TRBJ2-5, with D possibly TRBD2 on 6 matching bases. Trimming took 0 bases from V and 3 from J, leaving 11 bases between them. Germline-derived CDR1 and CDR2 are LNHNV and YYDKDF (reference sequence). The CDR3 contains 15 residues. CDR3 protein: CATSRDKWGEETQYF. CDR3 in DNA: TGTGCCACCAGCAGAGATAAGTGGGGGGAAGAGACCCAGTACTTC.

The CDR3 is CASSRGQEKLFF. The DNA of the CDR3 is TGTGCCAGCAGCCGGGGACAGGAAAAACTGTTTTTT. This chain joins TRBV7-9 and TRBJ1-4; 7 bases are shared with TRBD1. CDR1 is SEHNR and CDR2 is FQNEAQ in the germline V gene (reference sequence). The V and J ends lost 5 bases and 8 bases, in that order; junction bases with no gene match: 2. This CDR3 has 12 amino acids.

The V call is TRBV7-5, the J call TRBJ2-1; TRBD1, the table's D call, was not compared with the DNA. TRBV7-5 is given as a pseudogene. The CDR3 sequence is 15 residues long. CDR3 residues: CARRRQGASYNEQFF. In DNA, the CDR3 is TGTGCCAGAAGGCGACAGGGAGCCTCCTACAATGAGCAGTTCTTC.

This clone was observed a single time. The rearrangement links TRBV9 to TRBJ2-7, with D tentatively TRBD1 (5 bases). Per germline, CDR1 SGDLS and CDR2 YYNGEE. With 4 bases removed from V and 3 bases from J, the gap between germline ends came to 23 bases. CDR3 size: 17 residues. CDR3 residues: CASSPRSGVGQVYEQYF. The DNA of the CDR3 is TGTGCCAGCAGCCCCCGTAGTGGGGTGGGGCAGGTCTACGAGCAGTACTTC.

As regards this clone: Other DNA sequences in the sample encode the same CDR3. The rearrangement uses TRBV18 and TRBJ2-7; TRBD2 matches at 7 bases. Losses at the gene ends were 1 base for V and 4 bases for J; bases not matched to a gene: 1. Germline CDR1 KGHSH, CDR2 LQKENI. The CDR3 contains 13 residues. In DNA, the CDR3 is TGTGCCAGCTCACCACTGGGAGGGTACGAGCAGTACTTC. Encoded protein: CASSPLGGYEQYF.

The chain combines TRBV15 with TRBJ1-5, with D unresolved. The CDR3 is 15 amino acids. From germline, CDR1 is LNHNV and CDR2 YYDKDF (reference sequence). Trimming removed 1 base from V and 7 bases from J, with 14 bases in between. The CDR3 spells CATSRGGSSGQPQHF. CDR3 bases: TGTGCCACCAGCAGAGGAGGCAGCTCGGGGCAGCCCCAGCATTTT.

This clone has only one observation. The gene calls are TRBV2 and TRBJ1-2, with 7 bases that match TRBD1. This CDR3 has 14 residues. Germline V gene sequence: CDR1 SNHLY, CDR2 FYNNEI. Losses at the gene ends were 7 bases for V and 8 bases for J; bases not matched to a gene: 13. For the CDR3, the DNA is TGTGCCAGCACCCGACAGGGCCAGACCGGAGGCTACACCTTC. Translating it yields CASTRQGQTGGYTF.

The chain joins TRBV6-6 to TRBJ1-3; the D is unclear. CDR1 and CDR2 from the germline V gene are MNHNY and SVGAGI (reference sequence). The CDR3 covers 13 residues. Between the trimmed V and J ends, which lost 0 bases and 4 bases, there was a span of 4 bases. The CDR3 coding sequence is TGTGCCAGCAGTTACTCTTCCGGAAACACCATATATTTT. Translated, it gives CASSYSSGNTIYF.

About this clone: Other DNA sequences from this sample encode an identical CDR3 as well. The J gene is TRBJ2-3, the V gene TRBV2; D is uncertain. This CDR3 contains 15 residues. V was cut by 2 bases and J by 3 bases, with 12 bases left in between. Germline values: CDR1 SNHLY, CDR2 FYNNEI. CDR3 in amino acids: CASSEPRGSTDTQYF. The CDR3 region has the DNA TGTGCCAGCAGTGAACCTCGAGGTAGTACAGATACGCAGTATTTT.

The genes are TRBV28 and TRBJ2-7, with 7 bases lining up with TRBD1. CDR1 is MDHEN and CDR2 is SYDVKM in the germline V gene. The trim removed 5 bases at V and 5 bases at J, leaving 9 bases unmatched. The CDR3 has 14 residues. The CDR3 reads CASSLYRGVNEQYF. CDR3 nucleotides: TGTGCCAGCAGTCTGTACAGGGGTGTCAACGAGCAGTACTTC.

The chain employs TRBV13 and TRBJ2-7, with 9 bases identical to TRBD1. Germline CDR1 and CDR2: PRHDT and FYEKMQ (reference sequence). The CDR3 loop spans 15 amino acids. Trimming removed 5 bases from V and 5 bases from J; junction bases left unmatched: 10. CDR3 region: CASSPWGTGNNEQYF. CDR3 nucleotides: TGTGCCAGCAGCCCCTGGGGGACAGGGAATAACGAGCAGTACTTC.

This chain links TRBV6-1 with TRBJ2-5; D may match TRBD1 or TRBD2 (5 bases each). The V gene's germline CDR1 is MNHNS and CDR2 SASEGT. The CDR3 has 16 amino acids. V lost 4 bases to trimming and J lost 5 bases, with 20 bases between them. CDR3 residues: CASSGGRVGVRETQYF. The CDR3 nucleotides read TGTGCCAGCAGTGGGGGTCGCGTGGGGGTAAGGGAGACCCAGTACTTC.

This chain uses TRBV29-1 with TRBJ2-3; 7 bases line up with TRBD2. The CDR3 is 14 amino acids. The ends lost 4 bases at V and 2 bases at J; junction bases unmatched: 6. Germline loops: CDR1 SQVTM, CDR2 ANQGSEA. In DNA form, the CDR3 reads TGCAGCGTTGTAAGAGGGAGGGTCACAGATACGCAGTATTTT. This encodes CSVVRGRVTDTQYF.

V is TRBV5-3 and J is TRBJ1-5; the match to TRBD1 covers 10 bases. TRBV5-3 has ORF status, its function being uncertain. The CDR3 is made up of 15 amino acids. Trimming cost V 0 bases and J 7 bases; bases outside gene matches: 4. CDR3 nucleotide sequence: TGTGCCAGAAGCTTGGGGGACAGGGGAGGCCAGCCCCAGCATTTT. It yields the protein CARSLGDRGGQPQHF.

The chain employs TRBV5-6 and TRBJ1-2; 7 nucleotides align to TRBD1. The CDR3 covers 13 residues. Looked up from germline, CDR1 is SGHDT and CDR2 is YYEEEE. The V segment lost 5 bases and the J segment 5 bases; nucleotides outside the gene matches: 6. The DNA of the CDR3 is TGTGCCAGCAGACTGACAGGGACGTATGGCTACACCTTC. Protein: CASRLTGTYGYTF.

This clone has a single count. The rearrangement joins TRBV5-6 to TRBJ2-3, with unresolved D. Germline CDR1 reads SGHDT; CDR2 reads YYEEEE. CDR3 length: 18 residues. Trimming stripped 1 base from V and 6 bases from J, with 24 bases between. The CDR3: CASSLRVGVNRGADTQYF. DNA for the CDR3: TGTGCCAGCAGCTTGCGGGTAGGTGTAAACCGAGGCGCGGATACGCAGTATTTT.

The chain joins TRBV29-1 to TRBJ2-1, with 8 nucleotides matching TRBD2. The CDR3 spans 14 residues. After removal of 2 bases from V and 2 bases from J, the junction contained 2 bases not matched to a gene. Germline assignment: CDR1 SQVTM and CDR2 ANQGSEA. CDR3: CSVEIGRAYNEQFF. For the CDR3, the DNA is TGCAGCGTTGAAATCGGGAGGGCCTACAATGAGCAGTTCTTC.

V gene TRBV7-8 combines with J gene TRBJ2-1; 8 bases line up with TRBD1. The length of the CDR3 is 15 residues. With 8 bases clipped from V and 5 bases from J, the junction kept 11 bases outside the gene matches. From germline, CDR1 is SGHVS and CDR2 FQNEAQ. CDR3 DNA: TGTGCCAGCCGAGACAGGGGTCCCGCCAACAATGAGCAGTTCTTC. It codes for CASRDRGPANNEQFF.

This chain links TRBV4-1 with TRBJ1-1; TRBD1 aligns across 8 bases. The J segment lost 1 base and the V segment lost 0 bases, leaving 13 bases of the junction unmatched. CDR1 and CDR2 from the germline V gene are MGHRA and YSYEKL. CDR3 length: 19 amino acids. This CDR3 is CASSQDYFRVGTGNTEAFF. The CDR3 nucleotides are TGCGCCAGCAGCCAAGATTATTTTAGAGTCGGGACAGGGAACACTGAAGCTTTCTTT.